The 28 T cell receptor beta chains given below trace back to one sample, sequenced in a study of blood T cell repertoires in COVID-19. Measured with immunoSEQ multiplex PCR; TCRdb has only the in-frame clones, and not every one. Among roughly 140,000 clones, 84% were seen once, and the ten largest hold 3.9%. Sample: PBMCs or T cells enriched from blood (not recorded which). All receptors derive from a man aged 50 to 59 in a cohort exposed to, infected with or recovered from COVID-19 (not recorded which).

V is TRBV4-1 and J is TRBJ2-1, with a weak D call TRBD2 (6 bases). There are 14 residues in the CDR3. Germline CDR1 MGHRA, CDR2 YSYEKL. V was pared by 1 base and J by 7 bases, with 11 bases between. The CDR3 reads CASSQGELANEQFF. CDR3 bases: TGCGCCAGCAGCCAAGGCGAACTAGCAAATGAGCAGTTCTTC.

The CDR3 is CASSVGTGRTDTQYF. The CDR3 DNA reads TGTGCCAGCAGTGTGGGGACAGGGCGCACAGATACGCAGTATTTT. V usage is TRBV2 and J usage is TRBJ2-3, with TRBD1 matching over 9 bases. Germline V gives CDR1 SNHLY, CDR2 FYNNEI. The CDR3 contains 15 residues. V was clipped by 4 bases and J by 1 base; unmatched bases: 3.

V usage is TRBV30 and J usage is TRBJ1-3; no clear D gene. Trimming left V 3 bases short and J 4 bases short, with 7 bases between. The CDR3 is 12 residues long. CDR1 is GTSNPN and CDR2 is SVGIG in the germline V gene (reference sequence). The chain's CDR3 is CAWSGVGNTIYF. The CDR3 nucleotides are TGTGCCTGGAGCGGAGTGGGAAACACCATATATTTT.

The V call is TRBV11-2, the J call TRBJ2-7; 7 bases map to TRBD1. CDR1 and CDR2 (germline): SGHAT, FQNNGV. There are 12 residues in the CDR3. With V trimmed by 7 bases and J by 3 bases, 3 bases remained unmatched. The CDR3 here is CASMGQSYEQYF. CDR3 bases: TGTGCCAGCATGGGACAGAGCTACGAGCAGTACTTC. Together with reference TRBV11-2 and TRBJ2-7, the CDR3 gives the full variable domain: EAGVAQSPRYKIIEKRQSVAFWCNPISGHATLYWYQQILGQGPKLLIQFQNNGVVDDSQLPKDRFSAERLKGVDSTLKIQPAKLEDSAVYLCASMGQSYEQYFGPGTRLTVT.

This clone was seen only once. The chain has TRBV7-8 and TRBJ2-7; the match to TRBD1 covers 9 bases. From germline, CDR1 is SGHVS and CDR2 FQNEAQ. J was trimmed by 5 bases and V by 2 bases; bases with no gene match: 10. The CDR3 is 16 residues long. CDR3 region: CASSLKGGQGIHEQYF. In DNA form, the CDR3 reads TGTGCCAGCAGCTTAAAGGGTGGACAGGGGATACACGAGCAGTACTTC. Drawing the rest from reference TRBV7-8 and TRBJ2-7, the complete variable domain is GAGVSQSPRYKVAKRGQDVALRCDPISGHVSLFWYQQALGQGPEFLTYFQNEAQLDKSGLPSDRFFAERPEGSVSTLKIQRTQQEDSAVYLCASSLKGGQGIHEQYFGPGTRLTVT.

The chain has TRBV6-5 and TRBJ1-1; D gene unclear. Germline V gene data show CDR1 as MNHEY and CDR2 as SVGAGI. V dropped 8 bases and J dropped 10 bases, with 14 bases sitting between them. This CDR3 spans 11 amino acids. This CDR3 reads CASLEVYGAFF. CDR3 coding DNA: TGTGCCAGCTTGGAGGTGTATGGAGCTTTCTTT.

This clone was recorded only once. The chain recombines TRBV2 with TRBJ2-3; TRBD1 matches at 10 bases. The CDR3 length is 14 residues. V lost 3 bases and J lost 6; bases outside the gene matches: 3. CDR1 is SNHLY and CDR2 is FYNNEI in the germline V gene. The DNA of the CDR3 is TGTGCCAGCAGTGAGGGACAGGGGAGGGATACGCAGTATTTT. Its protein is CASSEGQGRDTQYF.

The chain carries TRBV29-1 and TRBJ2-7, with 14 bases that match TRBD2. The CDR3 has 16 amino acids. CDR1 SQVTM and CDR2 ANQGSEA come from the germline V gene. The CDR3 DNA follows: TGCAGTGCTACCGGGACTAGCGGGGGCCATCCCTACGAGCAGTACTTC. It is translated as CSATGTSGGHPYEQYF.

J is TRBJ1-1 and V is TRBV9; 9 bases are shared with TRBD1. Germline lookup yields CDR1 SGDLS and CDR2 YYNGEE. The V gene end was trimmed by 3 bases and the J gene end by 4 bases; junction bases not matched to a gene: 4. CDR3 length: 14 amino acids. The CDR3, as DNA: TGTGCCAGCAGCGGAACAGGGGGCATCACTGAAGCTTTCTTT. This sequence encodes CASSGTGGITEAFF.

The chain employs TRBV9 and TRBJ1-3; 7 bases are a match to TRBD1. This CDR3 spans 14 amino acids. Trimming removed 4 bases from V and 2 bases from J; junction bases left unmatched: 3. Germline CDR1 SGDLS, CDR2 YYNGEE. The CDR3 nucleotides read TGTGCCAGCAGCCCCCAGGGGGCTGGAAACACCATATATTTT. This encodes CASSPQGAGNTIYF.

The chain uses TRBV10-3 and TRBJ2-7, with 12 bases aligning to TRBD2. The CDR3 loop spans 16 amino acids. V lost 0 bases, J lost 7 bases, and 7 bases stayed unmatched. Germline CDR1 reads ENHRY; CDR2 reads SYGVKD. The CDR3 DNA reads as TGTGCCATCAGTGAGTCGACTACTAGCGGGGGGAGGGAGCAGTACTTC. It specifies CAISESTTSGGREQYF.

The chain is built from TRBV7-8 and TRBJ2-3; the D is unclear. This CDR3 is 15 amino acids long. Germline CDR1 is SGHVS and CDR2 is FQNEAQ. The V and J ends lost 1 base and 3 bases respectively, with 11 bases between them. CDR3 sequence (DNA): TGTGCCAGCAGCTTAGTTTCCCATTCAACAGATACGCAGTATTTT. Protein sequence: CASSLVSHSTDTQYF.

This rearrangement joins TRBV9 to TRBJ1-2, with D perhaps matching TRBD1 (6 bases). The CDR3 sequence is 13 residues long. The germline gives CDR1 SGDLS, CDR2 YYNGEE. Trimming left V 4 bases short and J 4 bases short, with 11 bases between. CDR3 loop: CASSPRDTYGYTF. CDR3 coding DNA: TGTGCCAGCAGCCCTAGGGACACCTATGGCTACACCTTC.

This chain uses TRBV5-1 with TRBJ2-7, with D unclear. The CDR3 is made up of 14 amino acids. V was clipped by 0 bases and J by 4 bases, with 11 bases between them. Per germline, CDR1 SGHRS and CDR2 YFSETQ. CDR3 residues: CASSLGASLYEQYF. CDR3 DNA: TGCGCCAGCAGCTTGGGGGCCAGTTTGTACGAGCAGTACTTC.

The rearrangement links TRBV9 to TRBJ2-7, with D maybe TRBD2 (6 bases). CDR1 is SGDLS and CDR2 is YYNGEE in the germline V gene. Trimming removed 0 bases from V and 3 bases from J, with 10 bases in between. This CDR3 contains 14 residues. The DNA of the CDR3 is TGTGCCAGCAGCGTAGACGGGAGAGGCTACGAGCAGTACTTC. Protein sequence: CASSVDGRGYEQYF.

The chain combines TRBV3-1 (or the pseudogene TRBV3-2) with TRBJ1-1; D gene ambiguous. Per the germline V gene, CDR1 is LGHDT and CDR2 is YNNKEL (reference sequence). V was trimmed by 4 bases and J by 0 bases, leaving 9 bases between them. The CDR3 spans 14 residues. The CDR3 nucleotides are TGTGCCAGCAGCCTTGCAAGCATGAACACTGAAGCTTTCTTT. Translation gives CASSLASMNTEAFF.

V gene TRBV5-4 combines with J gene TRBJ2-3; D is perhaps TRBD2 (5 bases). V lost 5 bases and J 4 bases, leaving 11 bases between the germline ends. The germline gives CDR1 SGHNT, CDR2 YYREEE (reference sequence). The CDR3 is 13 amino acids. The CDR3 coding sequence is TGTGCCAGCAGATCGGCTAGCTCAGATACGCAGTATTTT. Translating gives CASRSASSDTQYF.

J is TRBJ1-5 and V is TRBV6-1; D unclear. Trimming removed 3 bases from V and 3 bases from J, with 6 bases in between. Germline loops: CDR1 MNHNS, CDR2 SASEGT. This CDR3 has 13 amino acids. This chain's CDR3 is CASSERNNQPQHF. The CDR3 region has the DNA TGTGCCAGCAGTGAGAGGAACAATCAGCCCCAGCATTTT.

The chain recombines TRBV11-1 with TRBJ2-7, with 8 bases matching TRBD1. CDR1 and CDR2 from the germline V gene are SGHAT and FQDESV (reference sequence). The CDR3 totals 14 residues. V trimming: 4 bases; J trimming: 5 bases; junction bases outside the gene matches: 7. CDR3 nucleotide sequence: TGTGCCAGCAGCTCTCGGGACAGGAAGCACGAGCAGTACTTC. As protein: CASSSRDRKHEQYF.

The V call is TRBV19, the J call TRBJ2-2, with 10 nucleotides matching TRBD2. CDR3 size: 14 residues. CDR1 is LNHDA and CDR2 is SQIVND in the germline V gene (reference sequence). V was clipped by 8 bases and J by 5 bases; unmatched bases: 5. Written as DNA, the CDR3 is TGTGCCAGTGACCCGGGACTAGCGACCGGGGAGCTGTTTTTT. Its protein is CASDPGLATGELFF.

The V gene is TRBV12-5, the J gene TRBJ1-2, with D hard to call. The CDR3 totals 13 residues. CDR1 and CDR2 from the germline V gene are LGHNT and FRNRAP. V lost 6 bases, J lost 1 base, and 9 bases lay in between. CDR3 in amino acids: CASGLGINYGYTF. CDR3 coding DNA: TGTGCTAGTGGCCTAGGAATTAACTATGGCTACACCTTC.

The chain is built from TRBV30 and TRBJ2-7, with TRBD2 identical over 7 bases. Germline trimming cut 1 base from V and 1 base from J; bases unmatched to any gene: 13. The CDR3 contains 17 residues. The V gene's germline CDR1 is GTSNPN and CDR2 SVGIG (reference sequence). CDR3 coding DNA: TGTGCCTGGAGTGCCCCCCCATGGGGGGGGAAGTCCTACGAGCAGTACTTC. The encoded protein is CAWSAPPWGGKSYEQYF.

CDR3 bases: TGTGCCAGCAACTCCAGACAGGGAGATTCACCCCTCCACTTT. This sequence encodes CASNSRQGDSPLHF. The V and J genes are TRBV6-5 and TRBJ1-6; 7 nucleotides align to TRBD1. The J segment lost 8 bases and the V segment lost 7 bases, leaving 8 bases of the junction unmatched. The CDR3 contains 14 residues. Germline values: CDR1 MNHEY, CDR2 SVGAGI.

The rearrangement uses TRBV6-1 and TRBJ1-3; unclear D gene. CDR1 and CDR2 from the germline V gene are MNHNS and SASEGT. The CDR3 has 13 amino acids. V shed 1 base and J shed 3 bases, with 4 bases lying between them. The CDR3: CASSEGSGNTIYF. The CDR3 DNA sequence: TGTGCCAGCAGTGAAGGCAGTGGAAACACCATATATTTT.

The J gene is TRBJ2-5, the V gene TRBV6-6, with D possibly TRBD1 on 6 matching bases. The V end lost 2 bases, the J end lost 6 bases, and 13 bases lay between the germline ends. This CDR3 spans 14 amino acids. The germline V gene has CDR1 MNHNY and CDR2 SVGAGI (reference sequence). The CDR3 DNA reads TGTGCCAGCAGTTACACAACAGGGCTCCAGACCCAGTACTTC. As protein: CASSYTTGLQTQYF.

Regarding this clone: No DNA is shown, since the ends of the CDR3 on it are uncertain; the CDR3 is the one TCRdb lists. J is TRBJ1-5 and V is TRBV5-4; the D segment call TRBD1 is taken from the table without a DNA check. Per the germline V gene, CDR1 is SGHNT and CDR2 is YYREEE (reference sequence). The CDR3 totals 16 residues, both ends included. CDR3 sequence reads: CASSWGQGAVESAPAF.

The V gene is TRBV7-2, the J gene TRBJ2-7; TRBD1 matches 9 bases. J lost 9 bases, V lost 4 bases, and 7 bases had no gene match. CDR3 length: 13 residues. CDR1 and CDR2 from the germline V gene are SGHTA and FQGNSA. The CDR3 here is CASSSDRDRVQYF. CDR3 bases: TGTGCCAGCAGCTCTGACCGGGACAGGGTGCAGTACTTC.

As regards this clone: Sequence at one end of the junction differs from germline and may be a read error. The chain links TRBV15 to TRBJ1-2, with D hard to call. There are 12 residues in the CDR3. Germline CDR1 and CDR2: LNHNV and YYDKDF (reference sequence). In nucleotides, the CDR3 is TGTGCCACCAGCAGAGATATAGTGTCTCCACGCTTC. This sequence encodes CATSRDIVSPRF.